What follows are 32 T cell receptor beta chains derived from one specimen sequenced in a study of blood T cell repertoires in COVID-19. Clones were sequenced by immunoSEQ multiplex PCR, and TCRdb holds only the in-frame ones, with some missing. The data contain 250,000 to 300,000 clones, 88% of them singletons. Sequences were obtained from peripheral blood. The origin of the receptors is a woman aged 30 to 39 with COVID-19, enrolled during active disease.

This clone has more than one count but fewer than ten. The chain combines TRBV5-6 with TRBJ2-7, with 7 bases aligning to TRBD2. The CDR3 totals 16 residues. V lost 3 bases and J lost 4; bases outside the gene matches: 13. Germline values: CDR1 SGHDT, CDR2 YYEEEE. CDR3: CASSSLGREGLYEQYF. The DNA of the CDR3 is TGTGCCAGCAGCTCCCTTGGGAGGGAGGGCCTATACGAGCAGTACTTC.

V usage is TRBV4-1 and J usage is TRBJ2-7; D may be TRBD2 (6 bases). Germline V lookup: CDR1 MGHRA, CDR2 YSYEKL. The CDR3 is made up of 16 amino acids. V dropped 0 bases and J dropped 2 bases, with 14 bases sitting between them. The CDR3 reads CASSQDTGGTPYEQYF. The CDR3 DNA reads TGCGCCAGCAGCCAAGATACGGGCGGGACCCCCTACGAGCAGTACTTC.

This chain links TRBV5-1 with TRBJ2-1, with 12 nucleotides matching TRBD2. This CDR3 comprises 18 residues. Trimming at V came to 4 bases and at J to 8 bases, leaving 16 bases not matched to a gene. Germline V gives CDR1 SGHRS, CDR2 YFSETQ. CDR3 sequence reads: CASSVLPPSGRAVDEQFF. The CDR3 DNA is TGCGCCAGCAGCGTGCTACCACCTAGCGGGAGGGCCGTGGATGAGCAGTTCTTC. The full variable domain, completed using reference TRBV5-1 and TRBJ2-1, is KAGVTQTPRYLIKTRGQQVTLSCSPISGHRSVSWYQQTPGQGLQFLFEYFSETQRNKGNFPGRFSGRQFSNSRSEMNVSTLELGDSALYLCASSVLPPSGRAVDEQFFGPGTRLTVL.

The chain has TRBV19 and TRBJ2-5; maybe TRBD2 (6 bases). Germline CDR1 reads LNHDA; CDR2 reads SQIVND (reference sequence). With 3 bases removed from V and 7 bases from J, the gap between germline ends came to 12 bases. The CDR3 is 13 amino acids. CDR3 sequence (DNA): TGTGCCAGTAGTATGAGCAGGGAGGCGACCCAGTACTTC. Its protein product is CASSMSREATQYF.

CDR3 bases: TGCGCCAGCAGCCAAGATGTGTCTGGCCCGGGTTGGGAGCAGTACTTC. Amino acid sequence: CASSQDVSGPGWEQYF. The J gene is TRBJ2-7, the V gene TRBV4-3; D ambiguous. Germline CDR1 reads LGHNA; CDR2 reads YSLEER. The germline V and J ends were trimmed by 0 bases and 7 bases, with 19 bases remaining between them. CDR3 length: 16 amino acids.

The rearrangement joins TRBV28 to TRBJ2-7; D perhaps matches TRBD1 (5 bases). Trimming took 3 bases from V and 3 from J, leaving 15 bases between them. CDR1 and CDR2 (germline): MDHEN, SYDVKM. This CDR3 contains 15 residues. The CDR3 sequence is CASSFSMARDYEQYF. Here the CDR3 DNA reads TGTGCCAGCAGTTTTTCGATGGCCAGGGACTACGAGCAGTACTTC.

This clone was seen a single time. The rearrangement joins TRBV9 to TRBJ2-2; 8 bases align to TRBD2. Germline assignment: CDR1 SGDLS and CDR2 YYNGEE. The V and J ends lost 2 bases and 4 bases, in that order; junction bases with no gene match: 7. This CDR3 contains 16 residues. This chain's CDR3 is CASSVVAGRLTGELFF. In DNA, the CDR3 is TGTGCCAGCAGCGTCGTAGCGGGACGGCTCACCGGGGAGCTGTTTTTT.

V usage is TRBV30 and J usage is TRBJ2-5; 8 bases align to TRBD2. There are 15 residues in the CDR3. Per germline, CDR1 GTSNPN and CDR2 SVGIG (reference sequence). The V segment lost 3 bases and the J segment 4 bases; nucleotides outside the gene matches: 10. CDR3 in DNA: TGTGCCTGGAGCCCCGGGTCCGCGGGAGGAGAGACCCAGTACTTC. Its translation: CAWSPGSAGGETQYF.

The chain is built from TRBV4-1 and TRBJ1-6; TRBD1 matches at 7 bases. Losses at the gene ends were 2 bases for V and 9 bases for J; bases not matched to a gene: 13. Germline V gene data show CDR1 as MGHRA and CDR2 as YSYEKL. The CDR3 is made up of 17 amino acids. CDR3 loop: CASSQKAQEGASSPLHF. The CDR3 bases are TGCGCCAGCAGCCAAAAAGCCCAGGAGGGGGCCAGTTCACCCCTCCACTTT.

V and J are TRBV11-2 and TRBJ2-2, with 10 bases identical to TRBD1. V was pared by 8 bases and J by 6 bases, with 9 bases of the junction left unmatched. The V gene's germline CDR1 is SGHAT and CDR2 FQNNGV. There are 15 residues in the CDR3. CDR3 sequence reads: CASGQTGGAPGELFF. DNA of the CDR3: TGTGCCAGCGGCCAGACAGGGGGCGCCCCCGGGGAGCTGTTTTTT. Using reference TRBV11-2 and TRBJ2-2 for the parts outside the CDR3, the full variable domain is EAGVAQSPRYKIIEKRQSVAFWCNPISGHATLYWYQQILGQGPKLLIQFQNNGVVDDSQLPKDRFSAERLKGVDSTLKIQPAKLEDSAVYLCASGQTGGAPGELFFGEGSRLTVL.

V usage is TRBV16 and J usage is TRBJ1-3, with D tentatively TRBD1 (5 bases). V lost 0 bases, J lost 7 bases, and 13 bases lay in between. This CDR3 contains 15 residues. Germline CDR1 KGHSY, CDR2 FQNENV. For the CDR3, the DNA is TGTGCCAGCAGCCAATCGTTCAGGGCGACGAACACCATATATTTT. Its translation is CASSQSFRATNTIYF.

The rearrangement joins TRBV3-1 (or the pseudogene TRBV3-2) to TRBJ1-1, with D unclear. The germline V and J ends were trimmed by 4 bases and 0 bases, with 9 bases remaining between them. The V gene's germline CDR1 is LGHDT and CDR2 YNNKEL (reference sequence). This CDR3 is 14 amino acids long. This chain's CDR3 is CASSLRSVNTEAFF. CDR3 nucleotides: TGTGCCAGCAGCCTCCGATCGGTGAACACTGAAGCTTTCTTT.

The table lists this clone with a count of one. The rearrangement links TRBV6-2 or TRBV6-3 to TRBJ2-3; TRBD2 is a possible D gene (5 bases). The CDR3 is 13 residues long. Looked up from germline, CDR1 is MNHEY and CDR2 is SVGEGT. V dropped 5 bases and J dropped 6 bases, with 12 bases sitting between them. CDR3 residues: CASSPSRGDTQYF. Here the CDR3 DNA reads TGTGCCAGCAGTCCGTCCCGCGGGGATACGCAGTATTTT.

The V gene is TRBV30, the J gene TRBJ2-2; 9 bases align to TRBD2. The CDR3 is 14 amino acids. The germline V gene encodes CDR1 GTSNPN and CDR2 SVGIG (reference sequence). With V trimmed by 5 bases and J by 3 bases, 4 bases remained unmatched. The CDR3 protein is CAWAGGWHTGELFF. The CDR3, as DNA: TGTGCCTGGGCGGGAGGGTGGCACACCGGGGAGCTGTTTTTT.

The rearrangement links TRBV27 to TRBJ2-5; 9 positions match TRBD2. J was trimmed by 7 bases and V by 9 bases; bases with no gene match: 15. Looked up from germline, CDR1 is MNHEY and CDR2 is SMNVEV (reference sequence). The CDR3 totals 15 residues. CDR3 sequence: CASRTSAVPTGTQYF. DNA for the CDR3: TGTGCCAGTAGGACTAGCGCCGTCCCGACAGGGACCCAGTACTTC.

This chain joins TRBV4-1 and TRBJ1-1, with 9 nucleotides matching TRBD1. CDR1 and CDR2 from the germline V gene are MGHRA and YSYEKL. This CDR3 has 14 amino acids. Losses at the gene ends were 5 bases for V and 5 bases for J; bases not matched to a gene: 6. This CDR3 is CASSTGGGWTEAFF. The CDR3, as DNA: TGCGCCAGCAGCACAGGGGGCGGTTGGACTGAAGCTTTCTTT.

The chain uses TRBV6-5 and TRBJ1-3; D is undetermined. Germline lookup yields CDR1 MNHEY and CDR2 SVGAGI. Trimming shortened V by 0 bases and J by 4 bases, and 13 bases separated the two germline ends. This CDR3 region has 16 residues. The CDR3 protein is CASSYSSIGRGNTIYF. In DNA, the CDR3 is TGTGCCAGCAGTTACTCGTCGATAGGCAGGGGAAACACCATATATTTT.

The V call is TRBV7-8, the J call TRBJ2-2; TRBD2 matches at 11 bases. The ends lost 5 bases at V and 1 base at J; junction bases unmatched: 3. The CDR3 has 16 residues. In germline, CDR1 is SGHVS, CDR2 FQNEAQ. In nucleotides, the CDR3 is TGTGCCAGCAGCCCCCTAGCGGGAGGGAACACCGGGGAGCTGTTTTTT. Residues: CASSPLAGGNTGELFF. Combining the CDR3 with reference TRBV7-8 and TRBJ2-2 gives the whole variable domain GAGVSQSPRYKVAKRGQDVALRCDPISGHVSLFWYQQALGQGPEFLTYFQNEAQLDKSGLPSDRFFAERPEGSVSTLKIQRTQQEDSAVYLCASSPLAGGNTGELFFGEGSRLTVL.

This chain connects TRBV6-5 to TRBJ2-7, with no clear D. This CDR3 has 11 residues. V shed 8 bases and J shed 6 bases, with 11 bases lying between them. Germline loops: CDR1 MNHEY, CDR2 SVGAGI. The DNA for the CDR3 is TGTGCCAGCTCTACATCGGGCGAGCAGTACTTC. Protein product: CASSTSGEQYF.

The rearrangement joins TRBV5-1 to TRBJ2-1; the match to TRBD2 covers 7 bases. With V trimmed by 0 bases and J by 7 bases, 4 bases remained unmatched. Germline V gene lookup returns CDR1 SGHRS and CDR2 YFSETQ. There are 14 residues in the CDR3. CDR3 nucleotide sequence: TGCGCCAGCAGCTTGGGAGCGCGGGAGAATGAGCAGTTCTTC. Translating it yields CASSLGARENEQFF.

This chain links TRBV14 with TRBJ2-3; TRBD2 matches at 9 bases. The germline V gene encodes CDR1 SGHDN and CDR2 FVKESK. The CDR3 contains 17 residues. Trimming removed 4 bases from V and 0 bases from J; junction bases left unmatched: 8. CDR3 in amino acids: CASSPWASGISTDTQYF. In DNA form, the CDR3 reads TGTGCCAGCAGCCCGTGGGCTAGCGGGATTAGCACAGATACGCAGTATTTT.

The chain carries TRBV30 and TRBJ2-3, with 14 bases aligning to TRBD2. Losses at the gene ends were 5 bases for V and 6 bases for J; bases not matched to a gene: 4. Germline-derived CDR1 and CDR2 are GTSNPN and SVGIG (reference sequence). CDR3 size: 14 residues. The CDR3 is CAWRLAGGLDTQYF. CDR3 DNA: TGTGCCTGGCGACTAGCGGGAGGGCTGGATACGCAGTATTTT.

This chain joins TRBV5-6 and TRBJ1-4; tentatively, D is TRBD1 (5 bases). The CDR3 runs to 16 residues. Deletions cut 3 bases from V and 7 bases from J, with 19 bases between. CDR1 and CDR2 from the germline V gene are SGHDT and YYEEEE. For the CDR3, the DNA is TGTGCCAGCAGCTCCAGGGTTGAACAGCCCGCTGAAAAACTGTTTTTT. Translation gives CASSSRVEQPAEKLFF.

The DNA of the CDR3 is TGTGCCAGCAGCTGGGACAGTTTGGAGCAGTTCTTC. This translates into CASSWDSLEQFF. This sequence joins TRBV5-6 and TRBJ2-1, with 7 bases identical to TRBD1. Germline V gene data show CDR1 as SGHDT and CDR2 as YYEEEE. The CDR3 has 12 residues. Trimming removed 3 bases from V and 10 bases from J; junction bases left unmatched: 4.

The chain has TRBV5-1 and TRBJ1-4; 11 bases match TRBD1. The CDR3 runs to 16 residues. Trimming at V came to 2 bases and at J to 4 bases, leaving 4 bases not matched to a gene. Germline CDR1 and CDR2: SGHRS and YFSETQ. As DNA, the CDR3 is TGCGCCAGCAGCTTATACGGGACAGGGGGTAATGAAAAACTGTTTTTT. Translated: CASSLYGTGGNEKLFF. The entire variable domain, with the rest obtained from reference TRBV5-1 and TRBJ1-4, is as follows: KAGVTQTPRYLIKTRGQQVTLSCSPISGHRSVSWYQQTPGQGLQFLFEYFSETQRNKGNFPGRFSGRQFSNSRSEMNVSTLELGDSALYLCASSLYGTGGNEKLFFGSGTQLSVL.

For this clone: The sample contains more than one DNA sequence encoding this CDR3. The CDR3 protein is CASSRGETQYF. The DNA for the CDR3 is TGTGCCAGCAGTAGGGGGGAGACCCAGTACTTC. The V and J genes are TRBV2 and TRBJ2-5, with TRBD1 as a possible D gene (6 bases). This CDR3 region has 11 residues. CDR1 and CDR2 from the germline V gene are SNHLY and FYNNEI. Deletions cut 5 bases from V and 5 bases from J, with 6 bases between.

The chain has TRBV9 and TRBJ1-5; 9 nucleotides agree with TRBD1. The V gene's germline CDR1 is SGDLS and CDR2 YYNGEE. The CDR3 contains 15 residues. V was pared by 4 bases and J by 7 bases, with 9 bases of the junction left unmatched. The CDR3 loop reads CASSPSTGGGQPQHF. CDR3 bases: TGTGCCAGCAGCCCGTCTACAGGGGGCGGGCAGCCCCAGCATTTT.

This clone was seen only once. The chain joins TRBV5-1 to TRBJ1-6; the match to TRBD1 covers 8 bases. CDR3 length equals 14 residues. Trimming at V came to 6 bases and at J to 8 bases, leaving 7 bases not matched to a gene. CDR1 is SGHRS, CDR2 YFSETQ, per germline. CDR3 in DNA: TGCGCCAGCACCCCCGGACAGGGCCATTCACCCCTCCACTTT. Protein sequence: CASTPGQGHSPLHF.

This chain's CDR3 is CASSFGQGGGDTEAFF. CDR3 DNA: TGTGCCAGTAGTTTCGGACAGGGAGGAGGAGACACTGAAGCTTTCTTT. J is TRBJ1-1 and V is TRBV19; 8 positions agree with TRBD1. In germline, CDR1 is LNHDA, CDR2 SQIVND (reference sequence). After removal of 5 bases from V and 3 bases from J, the junction contained 11 bases not matched to a gene. CDR3 size: 16 residues.

In its sample, this clone was seen once. This chain links TRBV6-5 with TRBJ1-6; D gene unclear. The CDR3 extends over 15 amino acids. Trimming stripped 0 bases from V and 2 bases from J, with 5 bases between. CDR1 and CDR2 from the germline V gene are MNHEY and SVGAGI. The CDR3 DNA reads as TGTGCCAGCAGTTACTCGGGAGCCTATAATTCACCCCTCCACTTT. It encodes CASSYSGAYNSPLHF.

This clone has a handful of counts. CDR3: CASSRQGLGEEQYF. The CDR3 bases are TGTGCCAGCAGTAGACAGGGCCTTGGGGAGGAGCAGTACTTC. The chain uses TRBV6-5 and TRBJ2-7; 7 bases fit TRBD1. The CDR3 totals 14 residues. The V and J ends lost 5 bases and 7 bases, in that order; junction bases with no gene match: 11. Germline V gene sequence: CDR1 MNHEY, CDR2 SVGAGI.

The chain recombines TRBV28 with TRBJ2-1, with 7 bases aligning to TRBD2. The CDR3 is made up of 15 amino acids. Germline V gives CDR1 MDHEN, CDR2 SYDVKM. With 6 bases clipped from V and 4 bases from J, the junction kept 9 bases outside the gene matches. The CDR3 nucleotides read TGTGCCAGCAGGGTTGGGCTAGCGGATTACAATGAGCAGTTCTTC. Its protein is CASRVGLADYNEQFF.